This T cell receptor (beta chain) was retrieved from a study of OX40 agonist ivuxolimab in advanced cancers. Study-wide context: Patients received intravenous ivuxolimab every 2 weeks at 0.01 to 10 mg/kg. Partial responses occurred in Three dose-escalation patients, one with hepatocellular carcinoma and two with cutaneous melanoma.

Sequenced by immunoSEQ multiplex PCR; TCRdb stores in-frame clones only, minus some. The sample lists fewer than 90,000 clones, approximately 90% occurring once. People who had autoimmune disease history or systemic immunosuppression were excluded. The study, taken as a whole, reports: Expanded clones belonging to CD8+ T cells outnumbered, on average, those of CD4+.

Note on this clone: What it recognizes is unknown.

This receptor was identified in an adult with an advanced solid tumor such as melanoma, head and neck, liver or kidney cancer. This specimen was CD4+ or CD8+ T cells sorted from blood, taken in a trial of the OX40 agonist ivuxolimab.

The CDR3 loop reads CASSFYSYRGLNTEAFF. The CDR3 DNA reads TGCGCCAGCAGCTTTTATTCCTACAGGGGTCTGAACACTGAAGCTTTCTTT. This chain connects TRBV5-1 to TRBJ1-1, with 7 bases identical to TRBD1. The J segment lost 0 bases and the V segment lost 2 bases, leaving 10 bases of the junction unmatched. The V gene's germline CDR1 is SGHRS and CDR2 YFSETQ. The CDR3 has 17 residues.